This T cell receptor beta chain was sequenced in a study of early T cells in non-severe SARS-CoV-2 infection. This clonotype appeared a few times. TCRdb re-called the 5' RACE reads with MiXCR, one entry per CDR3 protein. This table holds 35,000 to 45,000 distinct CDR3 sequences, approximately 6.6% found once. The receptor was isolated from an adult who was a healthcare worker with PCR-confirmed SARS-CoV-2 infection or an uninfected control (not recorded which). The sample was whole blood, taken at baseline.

The chain's CDR3 is CASRALEKLFF. The CDR3 bases are TGTGCCAGCAGGGCGCTAGAAAAACTGTTTTTT. The chain combines TRBV6-6 with TRBJ1-4; D uncertain. The CDR3 totals 11 residues. V gave up 6 bases and J gave up 8 bases, with 7 bases separating them. From germline, CDR1 is MNHNY and CDR2 SVGAGI (reference sequence).